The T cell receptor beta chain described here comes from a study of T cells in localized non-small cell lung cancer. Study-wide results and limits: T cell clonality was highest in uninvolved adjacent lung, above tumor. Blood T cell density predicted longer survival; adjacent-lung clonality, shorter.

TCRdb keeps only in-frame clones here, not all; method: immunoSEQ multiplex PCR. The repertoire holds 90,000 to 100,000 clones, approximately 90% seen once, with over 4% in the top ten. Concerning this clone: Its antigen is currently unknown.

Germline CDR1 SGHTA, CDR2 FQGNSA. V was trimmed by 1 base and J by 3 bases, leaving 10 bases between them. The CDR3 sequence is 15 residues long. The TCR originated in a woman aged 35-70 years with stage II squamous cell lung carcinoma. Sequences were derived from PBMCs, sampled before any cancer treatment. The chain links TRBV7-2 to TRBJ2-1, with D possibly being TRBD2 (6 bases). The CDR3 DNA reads TGTGCCAGCAGCTTAGTCAGGACTAACTACAATGAGCAGTTCTTC. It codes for CASSLVRTNYNEQFF.